This T cell receptor beta chain was observed in a study of graft-versus-host responses after intestinal transplantation. General observations from the study: Elevated graft-versus-host to host-versus-graft clonal ratios in allografts were recorded for patients with graft-donor T cell macrochimerism. Early post-transplant HvG declines were associated with peak circulating GvH clone levels.

As concerns this clone: The antigen is not known.

Libraries were prepared by immunoSEQ multiplex PCR; TCRdb keeps only in-frame clonotypes and omits some of them. The repertoire holds 86,000 or so clones, with about 89% as singletons. The germline V and J ends were trimmed by 2 bases and 3 bases, with 11 bases remaining between them. The V gene's germline CDR1 is MGHRA and CDR2 YSYEKL. This CDR3 is built from 14 residues. Source: unstimulated CD8+ T cells sorted from spleen or lymph node cells, taken before intestinal transplant. V is TRBV4-1 and J is TRBJ2-7, with D perhaps TRBD1 or TRBD2 (5 bases each). This TCR was sampled from a human donor who received an intestinal transplant. This chain's CDR3 is CASSQYGGFYEQYF. The CDR3 coding sequence is TGCGCCAGCAGCCAATATGGGGGATTCTACGAGCAGTACTTC.